This T cell receptor (beta chain) was found in a study of CD8+CD57+ T cells in acquired aplastic anemia. Study as a whole: Yields of DNA that came from sorted CD4+ and CD8+ cells averaged roughly 3.2 ug. General study findings and limits: Overlapping CD8+ CDR3 repertoires of patients and controls contained approximately 28 shared sequences. Significance was not reached for CD8+ Simpson's diversity between patients and controls.

As for this clonotype: Its antigen is currently unknown.

The CDR3 is made up of 11 amino acids. V dropped 8 bases and J dropped 8 bases, with 10 bases sitting between them. The germline gives CDR1 MNHEY, CDR2 SMNVEV (reference sequence). Patients chosen for sequencing had shown CD8+CD57+ cell expansion by flow cytometry. By the time of blood sampling, patients had still received no therapy. Genomic DNA, serving as template, underwent TCR beta VDJ and CDR3 profiling. Each CDR3 protein gets one entry after TCRdb re-called the reads with MiXCR. The table has hundreds of thousands of distinct CDR3 sequences, around 45% seen once. This receptor was identified in a human donor with aplastic anemia. The sequenced material came from sorted CD4+, CD8+, or CD8+CD57+ T cells (not recorded which) from PBMCs. V is TRBV27 and J is TRBJ1-3; D remains unclear. DNA for the CDR3: TGTGCCAGCGGCATTTTCGACACCATATATTTT. Translated, it gives CASGIFDTIYF.